This T cell receptor beta chain is drawn from a study of blood T cell repertoires in COVID-19. At the level of the study: The analysed material was cDNA or gDNA that came from T cells, B-cell-depleted T cells, or PBMCs.

This CDR3 has 13 amino acids. V lost 3 bases and J lost 4, with 9 bases in between. CDR1 SGHAT and CDR2 FQNNGV come from the germline V gene. Authors' processing steps: From reference gene primer amplification, estimates of nucleated cell counts were derived. Some clones are missing from TCRdb's copy, which holds only in-frame ones; the method was immunoSEQ multiplex PCR. From that table come the V and J calls and clone size; the DNA was used to work out D and trimming. The sample lists some 530,000 clones; 75% to 90% were seen once. The V call is TRBV11-2, the J call TRBJ1-2; D gene ambiguous. The sequencing sample was made of peripheral blood. This receptor was taken from a human donor in a cohort sampled during active COVID-19. The CDR3: CASSFSGSYGYTF. CDR3 bases: TGTGCCAGCAGCTTTAGCGGAAGCTATGGCTACACCTTC.